The 15 T cell receptor beta chains listed next were all sequenced from one sample in a study of blood T cell repertoires in COVID-19. Method: immunoSEQ multiplex PCR; TCRdb's copy keeps in-frame clones and lacks some. This table has some 50,000 clones, about 63% appearing once. The specimen was peripheral blood. The receptors derive from a woman aged 70-85 years with acute or convalescent COVID-19.

The CDR3: CASRMLAGGPYGFDEQFF. The CDR3 DNA follows: TGTGCCAGCAGAATGCTAGCGGGAGGGCCCTATGGTTTCGATGAGCAGTTCTTC. This rearrangement joins TRBV28 to TRBJ2-1, with 12 bases that match TRBD2. The CDR3 extends over 18 amino acids. Trimming removed 6 bases from V and 8 bases from J; junction bases left unmatched: 17. Germline V gene lookup returns CDR1 MDHEN and CDR2 SYDVKM.

The rearrangement uses TRBV6-2 or TRBV6-3 and TRBJ2-1; D perhaps matches TRBD2 (6 bases). Germline V gene lookup returns CDR1 MNHEY and CDR2 SVGEGT. Between the trimmed V and J ends, which lost 2 bases and 3 bases, there was a span of 11 bases. CDR3 size: 15 residues. The CDR3 loop is CASSYPIAVYNEQFF. The CDR3 region has the DNA TGTGCCAGCAGTTACCCGATAGCGGTCTACAATGAGCAGTTCTTC.

This chain's CDR3 is CAWATGGETQYF. As DNA, the CDR3 is TGTGCCTGGGCGACGGGGGGAGAGACCCAGTACTTC. This chain joins TRBV30 and TRBJ2-5, with 7 bases lining up with TRBD2. In germline, CDR1 is GTSNPN, CDR2 SVGIG (reference sequence). The CDR3 covers 12 residues. The V gene end was trimmed by 5 bases and the J gene end by 4 bases; junction bases not matched to a gene: 4.

The V call is TRBV7-8, the J call TRBJ2-2; 12 positions agree with TRBD2. The germline gives CDR1 SGHVS, CDR2 FQNEAQ. The V and J ends lost 6 bases and 4 bases, in that order; junction bases with no gene match: 6. The CDR3 has 16 amino acids. As DNA, the CDR3 is TGTGCCAGCAGGAGGCTAGCGGGGGGGCCCACCGGGGAGCTGTTTTTT. The encoded protein is CASRRLAGGPTGELFF.

V is TRBV6-1 and J is TRBJ1-6; no clear D gene. Germline V gives CDR1 MNHNS, CDR2 SASEGT. The CDR3 sequence is 15 residues long. Between the trimmed V and J ends, which lost 2 bases and 7 bases, there was a span of 12 bases. The CDR3 bases are TGTGCCAGCAGTGAATATCCCCGGTGGAATTCACCCCTCCACTTT. Protein: CASSEYPRWNSPLHF.

The chain joins TRBV24-1 to TRBJ2-1; possible D gene TRBD2, 5 bases. Between the trimmed V and J ends, which lost 0 bases and 9 bases, there was a span of 17 bases. The CDR3 contains 16 residues. CDR1 and CDR2 (germline): KGHDR, SFDVKD. As DNA, the CDR3 is TGTGCCACCAGTGATTTGCGTGAGTCTAGCCGGGGTGAGCAGTTCTTC. Translating gives CATSDLRESSRGEQFF.

This chain joins TRBV4-1 and TRBJ1-4; unclear D gene. Germline V gene lookup returns CDR1 MGHRA and CDR2 YSYEKL. The CDR3 runs 17 residues. The V and J ends lost 2 bases and 5 bases respectively, with 18 bases between them. The CDR3 region has the DNA TGCGCCAGCAGCCAAACCATGGCCGTGGCGGGGAATGAAAAACTGTTTTTT. It encodes CASSQTMAVAGNEKLFF.

The genes are TRBV6-6 and TRBJ2-2, with D possibly TRBD2 on 7 matching bases. The CDR3 runs 13 residues. Trimming pared 8 bases from V and 7 bases from J, leaving 14 bases between. CDR1 and CDR2 (germline): MNHNY, SVGAGI (reference sequence). The CDR3 DNA is TGTGCCAGCTCGAGGGAGGGGGTCGGGGAGCTGTTTTTT. It is translated as CASSREGVGELFF.

The CDR3 protein is CASRQTGYGYTF. For the CDR3, the DNA is TGTGCCAGCAGGCAGACAGGGTATGGCTACACCTTC. The chain combines TRBV28 with TRBJ1-2; 7 bases agree with TRBD1. The CDR3 runs 12 residues. Germline assignment: CDR1 MDHEN and CDR2 SYDVKM. The ends lost 6 bases at V and 5 bases at J; junction bases unmatched: 3.

The chain combines TRBV2 with TRBJ2-5, with D possibly TRBD2 on 5 matching bases. CDR1 is SNHLY, CDR2 FYNNEI, per germline. CDR3 length equals 15 residues. The V gene lost 2 bases and the J gene lost 4 bases, with 14 bases spanning the gap. The CDR3 here is CASSENAGVIETQYF. DNA for the CDR3: TGTGCCAGCAGTGAAAATGCGGGTGTCATAGAGACCCAGTACTTC.

The V call is TRBV6-2 or TRBV6-3, the J call TRBJ1-2; 10 bases agree with TRBD1. The CDR3 runs to 18 residues. V shed 6 bases and J 5 bases; nucleotides not matched to a gene: 18. CDR1 and CDR2 (germline): MNHEY, SVGEGT. This CDR3 reads CASSGLPGQGLSGYGYTF. CDR3 nucleotide sequence: TGTGCCAGCAGCGGATTGCCGGGACAGGGGCTTTCAGGATATGGCTACACCTTC.

This clone showed up just a few times. The V call is TRBV15, the J call TRBJ1-5; weak D call: TRBD1 (5 bases). V dropped 0 bases and J dropped 4 bases, with 13 bases sitting between them. CDR1 is LNHNV, CDR2 YYDKDF, per germline (reference sequence). The CDR3 totals 16 residues. CDR3 nucleotides: TGTGCCACCAGCAGAGATCTAGTTACAGGTAATCAGCCCCAGCATTTT. Residues: CATSRDLVTGNQPQHF.

J is TRBJ2-4 and V is TRBV3-1 (or the pseudogene TRBV3-2); tentatively, D is TRBD1 (5 bases). The CDR3 has 14 amino acids. The germline CDR1 and CDR2 sequences are LGHDT and YNNKEL (reference sequence). Trimming took off 0 bases at V and 10 bases at J, with 13 bases between the two ends. This CDR3 is CASSQDLAGSIQYF. The CDR3 coding sequence is TGTGCCAGCAGCCAAGATTTGGCAGGGTCGATTCAGTACTTC.

The chain recombines TRBV4-1 with TRBJ2-1, with TRBD1 identical over 8 bases. V shed 1 base and J 6 bases; nucleotides not matched to a gene: 11. The CDR3 runs 17 residues. The germline V gene has CDR1 MGHRA and CDR2 YSYEKL. The CDR3: CASSQGPVRQGSNEQFF. CDR3 bases: TGCGCCAGCAGCCAAGGTCCGGTGCGACAGGGGTCCAATGAGCAGTTCTTC.

This clone was observed a few times. The V gene is TRBV4-1, the J gene TRBJ2-2, with 9 positions matching TRBD2. The CDR3 is 17 residues long. Germline CDR1 reads MGHRA; CDR2 reads YSYEKL. The V gene end was trimmed by 0 bases and the J gene end by 2 bases; junction bases not matched to a gene: 4. CDR3 bases: TGCGCCAGCAGCCAAGAAAATAGCGGGAGTAACACCGGGGAGCTGTTTTTT. Translated: CASSQENSGSNTGELFF.